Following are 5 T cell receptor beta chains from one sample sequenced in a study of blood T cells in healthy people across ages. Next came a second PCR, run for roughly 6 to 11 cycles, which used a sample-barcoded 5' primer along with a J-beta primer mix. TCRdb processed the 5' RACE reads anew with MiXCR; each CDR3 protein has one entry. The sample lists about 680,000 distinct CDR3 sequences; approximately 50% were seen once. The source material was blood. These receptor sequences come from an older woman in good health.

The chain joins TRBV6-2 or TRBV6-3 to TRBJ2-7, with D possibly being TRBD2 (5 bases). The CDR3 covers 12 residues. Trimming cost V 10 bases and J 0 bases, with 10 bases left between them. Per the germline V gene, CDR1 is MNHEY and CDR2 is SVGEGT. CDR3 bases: TGTGCCATCCGGGGTAGCTCCTACGAGCAGTACTTC. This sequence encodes CAIRGSSYEQYF.

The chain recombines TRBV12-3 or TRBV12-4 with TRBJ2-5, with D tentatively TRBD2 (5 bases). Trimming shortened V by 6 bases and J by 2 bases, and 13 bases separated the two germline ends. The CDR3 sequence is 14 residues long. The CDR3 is CASSDYLGQETQYF. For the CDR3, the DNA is TGTGCCAGCAGCGACTACCTGGGTCAAGAGACCCAGTACTTC.

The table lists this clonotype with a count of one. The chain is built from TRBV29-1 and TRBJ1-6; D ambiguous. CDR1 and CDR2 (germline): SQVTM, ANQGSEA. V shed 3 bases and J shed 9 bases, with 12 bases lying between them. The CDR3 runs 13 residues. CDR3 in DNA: TGCAGCGTTGAGGAGACCTCGGGTTCACCCCTCCACTTT. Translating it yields CSVEETSGSPLHF.

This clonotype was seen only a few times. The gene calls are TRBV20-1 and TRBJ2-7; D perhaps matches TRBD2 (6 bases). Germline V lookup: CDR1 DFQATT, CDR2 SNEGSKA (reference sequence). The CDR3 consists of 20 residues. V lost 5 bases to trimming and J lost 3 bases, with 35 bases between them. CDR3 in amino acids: CSAPPRLDPASAGLFYEQYF. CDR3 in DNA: TGCAGTGCTCCCCCAAGGCTCGACCCGGCCTCAGCGGGTCTATTCTACGAGCAGTACTTC.

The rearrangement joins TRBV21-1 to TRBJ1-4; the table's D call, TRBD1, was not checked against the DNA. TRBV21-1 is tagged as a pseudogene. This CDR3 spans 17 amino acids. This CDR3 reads CASSKGGAGKANEKLFF. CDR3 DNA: TGTGCCAGCAGCAAAGGAGGGGCAGGGAAAGCTAATGAAAAACTGTTTTTT.